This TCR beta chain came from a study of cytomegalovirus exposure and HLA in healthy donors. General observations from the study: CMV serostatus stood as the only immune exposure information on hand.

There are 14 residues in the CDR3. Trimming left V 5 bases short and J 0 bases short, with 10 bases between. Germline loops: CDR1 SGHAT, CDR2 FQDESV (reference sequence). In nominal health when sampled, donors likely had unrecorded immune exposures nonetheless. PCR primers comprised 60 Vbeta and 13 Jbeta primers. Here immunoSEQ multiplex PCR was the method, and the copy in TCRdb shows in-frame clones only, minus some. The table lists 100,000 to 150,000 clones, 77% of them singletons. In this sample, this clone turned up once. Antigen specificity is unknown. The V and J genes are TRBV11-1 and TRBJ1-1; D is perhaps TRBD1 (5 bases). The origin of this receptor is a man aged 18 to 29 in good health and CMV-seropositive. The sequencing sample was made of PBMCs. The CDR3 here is CASSPKTVNTEAFF. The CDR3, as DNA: TGTGCCAGCAGCCCAAAGACAGTGAACACTGAAGCTTTCTTT.